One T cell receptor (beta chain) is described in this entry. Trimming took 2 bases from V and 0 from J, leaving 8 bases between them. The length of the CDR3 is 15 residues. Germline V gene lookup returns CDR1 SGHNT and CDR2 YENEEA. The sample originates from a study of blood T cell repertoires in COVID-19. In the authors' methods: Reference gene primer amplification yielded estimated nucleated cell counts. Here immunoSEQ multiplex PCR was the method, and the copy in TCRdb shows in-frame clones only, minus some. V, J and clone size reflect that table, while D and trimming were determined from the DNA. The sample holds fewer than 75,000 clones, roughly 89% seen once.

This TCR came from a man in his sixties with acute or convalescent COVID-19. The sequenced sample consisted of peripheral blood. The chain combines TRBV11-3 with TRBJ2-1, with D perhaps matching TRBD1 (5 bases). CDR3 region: CASSLRGNSYNEQFF. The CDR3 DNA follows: TGTGCCAGCAGCTTAAGGGGAAACTCCTACAATGAGCAGTTCTTC.